Following are 27 T cell receptor beta chains from one sample sequenced in a study of cytomegalovirus exposure and HLA in healthy donors. In the PCR, 60 Vbeta and 13 Jbeta primers were used. Clones were sequenced by immunoSEQ multiplex PCR, and TCRdb holds only the in-frame ones, with some missing. The table shows under 200,000 clones, with 75% to 80% occurring only once. Sequenced material: PBMCs. These receptors were collected from a man over 45 in good health and CMV-seropositive.

The chain carries TRBV27 and TRBJ2-5, with 7 bases lining up with TRBD1. V lost 2 bases, J lost 5 bases, and 5 bases stayed unmatched. The germline gives CDR1 MNHEY, CDR2 SMNVEV (reference sequence). The CDR3 totals 14 residues. The CDR3 region has the DNA TGTGCCAGCAGTTTAGAGAGAGGGGGCGAGACCCAGTACTTC. Translated: CASSLERGGETQYF.

This clone was observed once. V is TRBV5-1 and J is TRBJ2-1; D is perhaps TRBD2 (7 bases). The CDR3 is 16 amino acids. Germline CDR1 reads SGHRS; CDR2 reads YFSETQ. V was shortened by 0 bases and J by 7 bases, with 17 bases between the two germline ends. The CDR3 DNA sequence: TGCGCCAGCAGCTTGGGCTACTTGCGGGGGCCGAATGAGCAGTTCTTC. As protein: CASSLGYLRGPNEQFF.

The chain is built from TRBV6-1 and TRBJ2-3; D ambiguous. In germline, CDR1 is MNHNS, CDR2 SASEGT. The CDR3 has 13 amino acids. The V and J ends lost 4 bases and 6 bases respectively, with 11 bases between them. The CDR3 sequence is CASSASQLDTQYF. The CDR3 DNA reads TGTGCCAGCAGTGCCTCTCAGTTGGATACGCAGTATTTT.

In the case of this clone: A read error may produce the germline difference seen at one junction end. The CDR3 region has the DNA TGTGCCGCCAGCAGAGATCGGGGAGGGGTAAACATTCAGTACTTC. Translated: CAASRDRGGVNIQYF. The genes are TRBV15 and TRBJ2-4; 7 positions match TRBD2. The CDR3 has 15 residues. Germline values: CDR1 LNHNV, CDR2 YYDKDF (reference sequence).

V and J are TRBV27 and TRBJ2-7; D may be TRBD2 (6 bases). The CDR3 extends over 15 amino acids. The germline V and J ends were trimmed by 7 bases and 3 bases, with 19 bases remaining between them. Looked up from germline, CDR1 is MNHEY and CDR2 is SMNVEV (reference sequence). CDR3 sequence (DNA): TGTGCCAGCACTCCGGTTCGTAGGGACTGCTACGAGCAGTACGTC. Amino acids: CASTPVRRDCYEQYV.

The chain recombines TRBV5-1 with TRBJ2-1, with 8 bases aligning to TRBD2. CDR1 and CDR2 (germline): SGHRS, YFSETQ. The V segment lost 2 bases and the J segment 4 bases; nucleotides outside the gene matches: 8. The CDR3 has 16 residues. The CDR3 nucleotides read TGCGCCAGCAGCTTTAGCGGGGCCCCTTCTTACAATGAGCAGTTCTTC. It is translated as CASSFSGAPSYNEQFF.

The CDR3 DNA reads TGTGCCAGCAGCCAAAGGACTAGCGGGGGGAGATTGAATGAGCAGTTCTTC. Protein sequence: CASSQRTSGGRLNEQFF. The chain links TRBV7-2 to TRBJ2-1; TRBD2 matches at 14 bases. Germline CDR1 and CDR2: SGHTA and FQGNSA. The CDR3 is 17 residues long. V shed 5 bases and J 7 bases; nucleotides not matched to a gene: 10.

The chain employs TRBV11-2 and TRBJ2-5; possible D gene TRBD1, 6 bases. The CDR3 has 16 amino acids. V was clipped by 1 base and J by 2 bases, with 14 bases between them. Germline values: CDR1 SGHAT, CDR2 FQNNGV. The chain's CDR3 is CASSLGNRERQETQYF. For the CDR3, the DNA is TGTGCCAGCAGCTTAGGAAACAGGGAAAGGCAAGAGACCCAGTACTTC.

The gene calls are TRBV4-1 and TRBJ2-5; D not certain. The CDR3 spans 13 residues. The V end was cut by 2 bases, the J end by 4 bases, with 8 bases between. From germline, CDR1 is MGHRA and CDR2 YSYEKL. DNA of the CDR3: TGCGCCAGCAGCCAAACTCTACGAGAGACCCAGTACTTC. This gives the protein CASSQTLRETQYF.

This rearrangement joins TRBV11-2 to TRBJ2-1; 7 bases line up with TRBD1. There are 15 residues in the CDR3. CDR1 and CDR2 (germline): SGHAT, FQNNGV. Germline trimming cut 5 bases from V and 6 bases from J; bases unmatched to any gene: 10. DNA for the CDR3: TGTGCCAGCAGCCCCCTCACAGGGGATGGCAATGAGCAGTTCTTC. Translation gives CASSPLTGDGNEQFF.

This clone was detected once. This chain uses TRBV25-1 with TRBJ2-7, with 7 bases lining up with TRBD2. The CDR3 has 13 amino acids. V was clipped by 3 bases and J by 2 bases; unmatched bases: 1. Germline CDR1 is MGHDK and CDR2 is SYGVNS. The CDR3 loop is CASSDAGAYEQYF. For the CDR3, the DNA is TGTGCCAGCAGTGATGCGGGAGCCTACGAGCAGTACTTC.

The CDR3 sequence is CASRGGQGALKASEAFF. Written as DNA, the CDR3 is TGTGCCAGCAGGGGGGGACAGGGGGCTTTAAAGGCTTCTGAAGCTTTCTTT. The chain links TRBV2 to TRBJ1-1, with 12 bases that match TRBD1. CDR1 is SNHLY and CDR2 is FYNNEI in the germline V gene. The CDR3 length is 17 residues. V was pared by 6 bases and J by 6 bases, with 14 bases of the junction left unmatched.

Only a few counts were recorded for this clone. The chain couples TRBV4-1 to TRBJ2-1, with TRBD1 identical over 7 bases. The CDR3 extends over 15 amino acids. The V gene end was trimmed by 5 bases and the J gene end by 4 bases; junction bases not matched to a gene: 8. The germline V gene has CDR1 MGHRA and CDR2 YSYEKL. CDR3 residues: CASSSRQGKYNEQFF. The CDR3 nucleotides are TGCGCCAGCAGCTCACGACAGGGAAAATACAATGAGCAGTTCTTC.

This clone turned up a few times. V gene TRBV7-9 combines with J gene TRBJ1-4; weak D call: TRBD1 (6 bases). This CDR3 contains 18 residues. Deletions cut 0 bases from V and 7 bases from J, with 21 bases between. Germline CDR1 reads SEHNR; CDR2 reads FQNEAQ (reference sequence). The CDR3 DNA reads as TGTGCCAGCAGCTTAGCTCCAGGGGTCGGGATCTTAGGTGAAAAACTGTTTTTT. Translated: CASSLAPGVGILGEKLFF.

The chain uses TRBV28 and TRBJ2-2; possible D gene TRBD1, 6 bases. The germline V and J ends were trimmed by 5 bases and 5 bases, with 12 bases remaining between them. Looked up from germline, CDR1 is MDHEN and CDR2 is SYDVKM. CDR3 length: 14 amino acids. CDR3 loop: CASSTDRITGELFF. The CDR3 nucleotides read TGTGCCAGCAGTACGGACAGAATTACCGGGGAGCTGTTTTTT.

The V call is TRBV6-1, the J call TRBJ2-7; no firm D call. Germline-derived CDR1 and CDR2 are MNHNS and SASEGT. The CDR3 runs to 15 residues. The V and J ends lost 1 base and 0 bases respectively, with 10 bases between them. The CDR3 DNA is TGTGCCAGCAGTGAAGGGAGAGCAAGCTCCTACGAGCAGTACTTC. Its protein product is CASSEGRASSYEQYF.

The V call is TRBV7-2, the J call TRBJ2-7; D call uncertain. The CDR3 runs to 13 residues. Germline V gene data show CDR1 as SGHTA and CDR2 as FQGNSA. Trimming removed 8 bases from V and 3 bases from J, with 14 bases in between. The CDR3 bases are TGTGCCAGCGCAAACAGAGACCTCTACGAGCAGTACTTC. The encoded protein is CASANRDLYEQYF.

This clone has only a few counts. The chain uses TRBV27 and TRBJ1-6, with 7 bases aligning to TRBD1. The V gene end was trimmed by 4 bases and the J gene end by 5 bases; junction bases not matched to a gene: 5. Germline V gene data show CDR1 as MNHEY and CDR2 as SMNVEV (reference sequence). The CDR3 is 15 residues long. The CDR3, as DNA: TGTGCCAGCAGTTCCGACAGGGACAATAATTCACCCCTCCACTTT. Protein: CASSSDRDNNSPLHF.

V gene TRBV2 combines with J gene TRBJ2-3; no firm D call. V was trimmed by 2 bases and J by 1 base, leaving 10 bases between them. This CDR3 has 15 residues. From germline, CDR1 is SNHLY and CDR2 FYNNEI. The CDR3 region is CASSELIEGTDTQYF. The CDR3 bases are TGTGCCAGCAGTGAACTAATTGAGGGCACAGATACGCAGTATTTT.

The rearrangement joins TRBV4-1 to TRBJ1-4; 7 bases fit TRBD1. The junction had 10 bases not matched to a gene; V was cut back by 2 bases and J by 7 bases. Germline CDR1 reads MGHRA; CDR2 reads YSYEKL. The CDR3 is 16 residues long. The CDR3 sequence: CASSQIRGPAGEKLFF. CDR3 nucleotide sequence: TGCGCCAGCAGCCAAATAAGGGGGCCGGCGGGTGAAAAACTGTTTTTT.

The chain recombines TRBV7-2 with TRBJ1-3; 8 positions agree with TRBD1. Trimming took 5 bases from V and 1 from J; bases not matched to a gene: 1. The germline V gene encodes CDR1 SGHTA and CDR2 FQGNSA. The CDR3 consists of 14 residues. For the CDR3, the DNA is TGTGCCAGCAGCCGGGACAGGTCTGGAAACACCATATATTTT. Amino acids: CASSRDRSGNTIYF. Complete variable domain (other parts from reference TRBV7-2 and TRBJ1-3): GAGVSQSPSNKVTEKGKDVELRCDPISGHTALYWYRQSLGQGLEFLIYFQGNSAPDKSGLPSDRFSAERTGGSVSTLTIQRTQQEDSAVYLCASSRDRSGNTIYFGEGSWLTVV.

The chain couples TRBV7-9 to TRBJ1-4; perhaps TRBD1 as D (6 bases). Germline assignment: CDR1 SEHNR and CDR2 FQNEAQ (reference sequence). This CDR3 spans 14 amino acids. V was cut by 7 bases and J by 5 bases, with 14 bases left in between. The CDR3 DNA reads as TGTGCCAGCATTGGGGCCAGGGGAAATGAAAAACTGTTTTTT. Amino acids: CASIGARGNEKLFF.

The chain combines TRBV2 with TRBJ1-2, with D hard to call. V was trimmed by 8 bases and J by 4 bases, leaving 26 bases between them. Germline V gene sequence: CDR1 SNHLY, CDR2 FYNNEI. The CDR3 consists of 17 residues. In nucleotides, the CDR3 is TGTGCCAGCCAACCCTACTGGGAGGGTGTCGGGGTCTATGGCTACACCTTC. It codes for CASQPYWEGVGVYGYTF.

The J gene is TRBJ1-4, the V gene TRBV5-1; no clear D. This CDR3 is built from 13 residues. The germline V and J ends were trimmed by 5 bases and 8 bases, with 13 bases remaining between them. Germline loops: CDR1 SGHRS, CDR2 YFSETQ. The CDR3 DNA is TGCGCCAGCAGACAATCAGTAAAGGAAAAACTGTTTTTT. This gives the protein CASRQSVKEKLFF.

The chain is built from TRBV7-2 and TRBJ1-2; D is unclear. Trimming left V 3 bases short and J 1 base short, with 3 bases between. Germline V lookup: CDR1 SGHTA, CDR2 FQGNSA. The CDR3 has 12 residues. DNA of the CDR3: TGTGCCAGCAGCTTCGTTAACTATGGCTACACCTTC. It codes for CASSFVNYGYTF.

The chain recombines TRBV18 with TRBJ2-7, with a possible D match to TRBD2 (7 bases). Trimming stripped 2 bases from V and 6 bases from J, with 11 bases between. The germline V gene encodes CDR1 KGHSH and CDR2 LQKENI. There are 13 residues in the CDR3. The CDR3, as DNA: TGTGCCAGCTCACCATACAGGGAGGGCGAGCAGTACGTC. Amino acids: CASSPYREGEQYV.

This clone has more than one count but fewer than ten. The chain has TRBV5-4 and TRBJ1-6, with 9 bases lining up with TRBD1. In germline, CDR1 is SGHNT, CDR2 YYREEE (reference sequence). Trimming took 4 bases from V and 7 from J; bases not matched to a gene: 12. This CDR3 region has 17 residues. The CDR3 coding sequence is TGTGCCAGCAGCGTCCGTACAGGGGGCGCGAGGAATTCACCCCTCCACTTT. Translated: CASSVRTGGARNSPLHF.